These 15 T cell receptor beta chains share one sample of origin, sequenced in a study of cytomegalovirus exposure and HLA in healthy donors. Primers included in the PCR were 60 Vbeta and 13 Jbeta primers. Sequencing was performed with immunoSEQ multiplex PCR; in TCRdb, only in-frame clones are kept and a portion is missing. This repertoire shows some 90,000 clones, roughly 60% found once; its top ten account for over 5%. Sequenced: PBMCs. The receptors originated from a boy younger than 18 in good health and CMV-seropositive.

This clone occurred a few times. The genes are TRBV7-2 and TRBJ2-6; the D gene is possibly TRBD2 (5 bases). Germline CDR1 is SGHTA and CDR2 is FQGNSA. The CDR3 runs to 16 residues. The ends were cut back, 0 bases at V and 4 bases at J, with 10 bases in the middle. In DNA form, the CDR3 reads TGTGCCAGCAGCTTAGCATGGGGAGCCGGGGCCAACGTCCTGACTTTC. Its protein product is CASSLAWGAGANVLTF.

The genes are TRBV2 and TRBJ2-3; the match to TRBD2 covers 9 bases. Germline lookup yields CDR1 SNHLY and CDR2 FYNNEI. This CDR3 is 15 amino acids long. The ends lost 6 bases at V and 1 base at J; junction bases unmatched: 5. The CDR3 region is CASRGGGGRTDTQYF. The CDR3, as DNA: TGTGCCAGCAGGGGCGGGGGGGGACGCACAGATACGCAGTATTTT.

The CDR3 reads CASSVTSGRSGTQYF. The CDR3 nucleotides are TGTGCCAGCAGCGTAACTAGCGGGAGGTCAGGGACCCAGTACTTC. The V gene is TRBV11-2, the J gene TRBJ2-5; TRBD2 agrees at 12 bases. There are 15 residues in the CDR3. Germline-derived CDR1 and CDR2 are SGHAT and FQNNGV. V was clipped by 5 bases and J by 7 bases; unmatched bases: 8.

The table lists this clone with a few counts. The chain combines TRBV30 with TRBJ1-3; D is perhaps TRBD1 (6 bases). The V end lost 5 bases, the J end lost 2 bases, and 16 bases lay between the germline ends. This CDR3 is built from 15 residues. Germline lookup yields CDR1 GTSNPN and CDR2 SVGIG (reference sequence). The CDR3 protein is CAWSEQRTAGNTIYF. The CDR3 DNA reads TGTGCCTGGTCCGAACAGCGGACAGCTGGAAACACCATATATTTT.

This clone showed up just a few times. The V gene is TRBV28, the J gene TRBJ1-5; the D gene is possibly TRBD1 (6 bases). The CDR3 runs to 14 residues. V was clipped by 6 bases and J by 1 base, with 10 bases between them. Germline-derived CDR1 and CDR2 are MDHEN and SYDVKM. The CDR3 DNA reads TGTGCCAGCAGGGGTGACAGGAGCAATCAGCCCCAGCATTTT. This gives the protein CASRGDRSNQPQHF.

The chain recombines TRBV5-1 with TRBJ2-1; 9 bases match TRBD2. The germline gives CDR1 SGHRS, CDR2 YFSETQ. The CDR3 is 15 amino acids. Trimming took 0 bases from V and 8 from J; bases not matched to a gene: 6. The CDR3, as DNA: TGCGCCAGCAGCTTGGGTAGCGGGAGCGTCTATGAGCAGTTCTTC. As protein: CASSLGSGSVYEQFF.

The chain is built from TRBV6-6 and TRBJ2-7; 7 nucleotides line up with TRBD1. Germline lookup yields CDR1 MNHNY and CDR2 SVGAGI (reference sequence). V shed 5 bases, J shed 4 bases, and the junction held 11 bases outside the gene matches. This CDR3 spans 15 amino acids. The CDR3 coding sequence is TGTGCCAGCAGTCCCATCGACCGACAGGGTTACGAGCAGTACTTC. Protein sequence: CASSPIDRQGYEQYF.

This clone was observed a handful of times. CDR3 DNA: TGTGCCAGCAGTTTAGGCGCACCCGCGGGCCACTACGAGCAGTACTTC. Its protein is CASSLGAPAGHYEQYF. The J gene is TRBJ2-7, the V gene TRBV27, with TRBD2 as a possible D gene (5 bases). Trimming stripped 2 bases from V and 3 bases from J, with 17 bases between. This CDR3 comprises 16 residues. CDR1 and CDR2 (germline): MNHEY, SMNVEV (reference sequence).

This chain uses TRBV9 with TRBJ2-7; D not resolved. Trimming removed 4 bases from V and 0 bases from J, with 8 bases in between. In germline, CDR1 is SGDLS, CDR2 YYNGEE. The CDR3 contains 13 residues. CDR3 sequence reads: CASSPFSSYEQYF. The CDR3 bases are TGTGCCAGCAGCCCTTTCTCCTCCTACGAGCAGTACTTC.

The J gene is TRBJ1-1, the V gene TRBV7-3, with no clear D. The V gene lost 2 bases and the J gene lost 2 bases, with 9 bases spanning the gap. CDR3 length: 14 residues. CDR1 and CDR2 from the germline V gene are SGHTA and FQGTGA. CDR3 in amino acids: CASSLSGDNTEAFF. As DNA, the CDR3 is TGTGCCAGCAGCTTATCCGGGGATAACACTGAAGCTTTCTTT.

Comment on this clone: The sample contains more than one DNA sequence encoding this CDR3. The gene calls are TRBV2 and TRBJ1-3; possible D gene TRBD1, 5 bases. V lost 6 bases to trimming and J lost 2 bases, with 11 bases between them. The length of the CDR3 is 14 residues. CDR1 and CDR2 from the germline V gene are SNHLY and FYNNEI. CDR3 residues: CASRPQGPGNTIYF. The DNA of the CDR3 is TGTGCCAGCAGGCCGCAGGGTCCTGGAAACACCATATATTTT.

The chain joins TRBV11-3 to TRBJ2-3; unclear D gene. The CDR3 is made up of 14 amino acids. The germline V gene encodes CDR1 SGHNT and CDR2 YENEEA. Trimming took 0 bases from V and 6 from J, leaving 10 bases between them. Written as DNA, the CDR3 is TGTGCCAGCAGCTTAGAGACCGGCAGGGATACGCAGTATTTT. Translation gives CASSLETGRDTQYF.

The chain joins TRBV6-1 to TRBJ2-1, with 9 bases lining up with TRBD2. The junction had 4 bases not matched to a gene; V was cut back by 0 bases and J by 4 bases. Per the germline V gene, CDR1 is MNHNS and CDR2 is SASEGT. The CDR3 runs to 16 residues. The CDR3 DNA is TGTGCCAGCAGTGAAGCGGACCTAGCGGGATACAATGAGCAGTTCTTC. It yields the protein CASSEADLAGYNEQFF.

This clone was counted between two and nine times. The rearrangement links TRBV5-4 to TRBJ2-1; D unresolved. Trimming removed 6 bases at V and 8 bases at J, with 9 bases between. This CDR3 contains 11 residues. In germline, CDR1 is SGHNT, CDR2 YYREEE (reference sequence). CDR3 sequence: CASTDSDEQFF. In DNA form, the CDR3 reads TGTGCCAGCACCGACTCGGATGAGCAGTTCTTC.

Here the CDR3 DNA reads TGTGCCAGCAGTTTCCCGGGACAGAATAATGAAAAACTGTTTTTT. Protein sequence: CASSFPGQNNEKLFF. The J gene is TRBJ1-4, the V gene TRBV6-6, with 7 bases that match TRBD1. Germline V gene sequence: CDR1 MNHNY, CDR2 SVGAGI (reference sequence). CDR3 length: 15 residues. V lost 4 bases, J lost 4 bases, and 6 bases stayed unmatched.